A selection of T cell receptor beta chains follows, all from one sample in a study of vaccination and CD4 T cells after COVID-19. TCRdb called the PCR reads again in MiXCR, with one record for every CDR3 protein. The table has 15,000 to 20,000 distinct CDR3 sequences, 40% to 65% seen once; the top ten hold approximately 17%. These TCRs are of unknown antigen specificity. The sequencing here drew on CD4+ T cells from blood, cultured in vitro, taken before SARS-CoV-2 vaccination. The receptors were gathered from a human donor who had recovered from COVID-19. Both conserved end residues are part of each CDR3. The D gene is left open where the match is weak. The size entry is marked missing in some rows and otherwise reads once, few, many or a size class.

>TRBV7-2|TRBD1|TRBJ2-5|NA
CASSFPGQGKETQYF
TGTGCCAGCAGCTTCCCGGGACAGGGGAAAGAGACCCAGTACTTC
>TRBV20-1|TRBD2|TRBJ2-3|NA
CSARDLGLAGRTDTQYF
TGCAGTGCTAGAGATCTCGGGCTAGCGGGACGCACAGATACGCAGTATTTT
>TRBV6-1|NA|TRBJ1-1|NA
CASSERRPGDTEAFF
TGTGCCAGCAGTGAAAGGCGTCCCGGGGACACTGAAGCTTTCTTT
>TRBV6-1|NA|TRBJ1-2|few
CASRDTDITNYGYTF
TGTGCCAGCAGAGATACGGACATTACTAACTATGGCTACACCTTC
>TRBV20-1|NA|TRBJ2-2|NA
CSAHQGREDTGELFF
TGCAGTGCTCACCAGGGCAGGGAGGACACCGGGGAGCTGTTTTTT
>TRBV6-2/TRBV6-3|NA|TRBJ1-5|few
CASSYGHQPQHF
TGTGCCAGCAGTTACGGGCACCAGCCCCAGCATTTT
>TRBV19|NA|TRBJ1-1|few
CASSIQSGNTEAFF
TGTGCCAGTAGTATTCAATCCGGAAACACTGAAGCTTTCTTT
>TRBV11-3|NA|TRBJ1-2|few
CASSLALSPTPNYGYTF
TGTGCCAGCAGCTTAGCCCTCTCTCCCACCCCTAACTATGGCTACACCTTC
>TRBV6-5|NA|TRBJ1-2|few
CASSWGYGYTF
TGTGCCAGCAGTTGGGGGTATGGCTACACCTTC
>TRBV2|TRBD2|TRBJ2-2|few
CASSRERGIIGELFF
TGTGCCAGCAGTAGGGAGCGGGGGATTATCGGGGAGCTGTTTTTT
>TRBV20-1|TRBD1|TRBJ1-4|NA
CSASRTGGEKLFF
TGCAGTGCTAGTAGGACAGGAGGTGAAAAACTGTTTTTT
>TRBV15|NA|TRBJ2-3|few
CATSPRTDRSTDTQYF
TGTGCCACCAGCCCTAGGACGGACCGTAGCACAGATACGCAGTATTTT
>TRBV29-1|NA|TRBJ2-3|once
CSVGISDTQYF
TGCAGCGTTGGAATTTCAGATACGCAGTATTTT
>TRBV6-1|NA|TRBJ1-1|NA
CASSGQYTEAFF
TGTGCCAGCAGTGGACAGTACACTGAAGCTTTCTTT
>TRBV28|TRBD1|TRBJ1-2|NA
CASGGDRNVYGYTF
TGTGCCAGCGGGGGGGACAGGAACGTCTATGGCTACACCTTC
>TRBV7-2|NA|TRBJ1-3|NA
CASSPVDSTGNTIYF
TGTGCCAGCAGCCCCGTCGACAGTACTGGAAACACCATATATTTT
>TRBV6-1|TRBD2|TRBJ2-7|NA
CASRPTRTSARGEYF
TGTGCCAGCAGACCCACCCGGACTAGCGCCCGTGGGGAGTACTTC
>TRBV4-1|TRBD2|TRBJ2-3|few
CASSPSVASGRRSDTQYF
TGCGCCAGCAGCCCCTCAGTGGCTAGCGGGAGAAGGTCGGATACGCAGTATTTT
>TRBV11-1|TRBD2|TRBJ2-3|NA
CASSPARGRGEDTQYF
TGTGCCAGCAGCCCCGCTAGAGGGCGGGGGGAAGATACGCAGTATTTT
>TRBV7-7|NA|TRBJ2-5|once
CTSSLGGIQETQYF
TGTACCAGCAGCTTAGGGGGGATCCAAGAGACCCAGTACTTC
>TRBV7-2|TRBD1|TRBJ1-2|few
CASSQGQPLSDYTF
TGTGCCAGCAGCCAGGGACAGCCCCTAAGTGACTACACCTTC
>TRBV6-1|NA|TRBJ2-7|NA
CASTSWGDSEQYF
TGTGCCAGCACCTCCTGGGGGGATTCCGAGCAGTACTTC